This TCR beta chain stems from a study of CD8+ T cells in alopecia areata. Study-wide background: The drug, tofacitinib, lasted 6 to 18 months, followed by 6 months off drug.

cDNA serving as the sequencing template came from extracted, reverse transcribed RNA. TCRdb keeps only in-frame clones here, not all; method: immunoSEQ multiplex PCR. The data show under 250,000 clones, over 60% seen once. CDR1 is SGHTA, CDR2 FQGNSA, per germline. This CDR3 has 18 residues. V gave up 0 bases and J gave up 6 bases, with 21 bases separating them. This clone was seen more than once but under ten times. Described treatment: oral pan-JAK inhibitor, 5-10 mg twice daily. This clonotype was obtained from a human donor with alopecia areata. This chain uses TRBV7-2 with TRBJ2-1; tentatively, D is TRBD2 (5 bases). Here the sequenced sample was CD4+ T cells sorted from blood, taken around week 42, from a patient treated with tofacitinib. CDR3 in amino acids: CASSLAGGWAKGSNEQFF. The CDR3 DNA is TGTGCCAGCAGCTTAGCGGGCGGGTGGGCCAAGGGTTCCAATGAGCAGTTCTTC.